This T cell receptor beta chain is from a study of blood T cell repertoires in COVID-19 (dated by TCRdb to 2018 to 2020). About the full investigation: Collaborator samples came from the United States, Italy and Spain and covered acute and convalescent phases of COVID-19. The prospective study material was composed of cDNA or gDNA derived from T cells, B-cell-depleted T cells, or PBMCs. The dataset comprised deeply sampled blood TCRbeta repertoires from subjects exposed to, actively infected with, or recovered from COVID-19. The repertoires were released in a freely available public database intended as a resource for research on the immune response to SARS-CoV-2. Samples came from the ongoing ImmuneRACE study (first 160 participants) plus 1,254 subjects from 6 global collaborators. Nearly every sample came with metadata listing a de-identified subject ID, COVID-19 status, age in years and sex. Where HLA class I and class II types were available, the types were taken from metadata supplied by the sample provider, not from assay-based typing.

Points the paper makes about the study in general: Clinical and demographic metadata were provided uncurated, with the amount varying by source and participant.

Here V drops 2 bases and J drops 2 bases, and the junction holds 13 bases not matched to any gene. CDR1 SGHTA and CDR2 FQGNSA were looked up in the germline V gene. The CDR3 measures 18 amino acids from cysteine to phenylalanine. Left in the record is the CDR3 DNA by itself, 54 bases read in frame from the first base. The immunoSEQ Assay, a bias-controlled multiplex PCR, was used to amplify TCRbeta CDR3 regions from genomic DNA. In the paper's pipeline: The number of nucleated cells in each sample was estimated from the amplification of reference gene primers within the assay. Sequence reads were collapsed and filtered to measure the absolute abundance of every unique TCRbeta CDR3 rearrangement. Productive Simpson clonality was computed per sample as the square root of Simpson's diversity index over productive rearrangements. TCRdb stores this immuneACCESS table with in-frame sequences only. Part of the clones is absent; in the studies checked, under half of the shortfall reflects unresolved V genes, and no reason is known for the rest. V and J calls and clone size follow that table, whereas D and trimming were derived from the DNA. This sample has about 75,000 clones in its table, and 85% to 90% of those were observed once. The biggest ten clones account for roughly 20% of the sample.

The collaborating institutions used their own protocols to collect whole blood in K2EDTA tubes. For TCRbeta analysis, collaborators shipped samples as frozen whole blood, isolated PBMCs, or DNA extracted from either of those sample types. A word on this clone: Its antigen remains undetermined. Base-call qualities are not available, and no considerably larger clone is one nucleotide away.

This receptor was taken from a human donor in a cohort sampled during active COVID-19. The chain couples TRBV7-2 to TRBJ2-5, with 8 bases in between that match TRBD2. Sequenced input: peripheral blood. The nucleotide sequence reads TGTGCCAGCAGCTTAACCCCTGGCGGGGGGCCGAGACAAGAGACCCAGTACTTC. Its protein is CASSLTPGGGPRQETQYF.